This TCR beta chain comes out of a study of PD-1 blockade in mismatch repair-deficient tumors. Time point denoted: approximately nine-day in vitro stimulation with candidate neoantigen peptide 4. Profiling relied on immunoSEQ multiplex PCR, and the TCRdb table lists in-frame clones only, not all of them. The table has approximately 13,000 clones, 80% to 90% seen once. Germline lookup yields CDR1 SEHNR and CDR2 FQNEAQ (reference sequence). V lost 5 bases, J lost 1 base, and 6 bases stayed unmatched. CDR3 length: 16 residues. The sample holds a few counts of this clone. Its matching antigen is unknown. The sample carries other DNA sequences with the same CDR3.

Sample: cells cultured in vitro, taken from a patient treated with pembrolizumab. The sequence came from an adult with mismatch repair-deficient cancer. This chain uses TRBV7-9 with TRBJ2-1; 9 nucleotides align to TRBD2. The CDR3 region is CASSLSLAGSYNEQFF. The CDR3 DNA reads TGTGCCAGCAGCCTATCACTAGCGGGTTCCTACAATGAGCAGTTCTTC. The full variable domain, rest sourced from reference TRBV7-9 and TRBJ2-1, is DTGVSQNPRHKITKRGQNVTFRCDPISEHNRLYWYRQTLGQGPEFLTYFQNEAQLEKSRLLSDRFSAERPKGSFSTLEIQRTEQGDSAMYLCASSLSLAGSYNEQFFGPGTRLTVL.